This entry describes one T cell receptor beta chain. Its antigen remains undetermined. Per-nucleotide qualities are absent, and no much larger clonotype sits a single base away. The data belong to a study of OX40 agonist ivuxolimab in advanced cancers. In the study overall: The costimulatory receptor OX40 (CD134) was targeted by ivuxolimab, a fully human IgG2 agonistic monoclonal antibody. Of the approximately 50 dose-escalation patients, hepatocellular carcinoma was present in 19, melanoma in approximately 15, renal cell carcinoma in 9 and head and neck cancer in 9. The point of sequencing TCRbeta in the periphery was to test whether ivuxolimab changed TCR sequence diversity and drove clonal T-cell expansion. Three dose-escalation patients achieved partial responses, one with hepatocellular carcinoma and two with cutaneous melanoma. The paper reports the monotherapy dose-escalation portion (N of about 47 patients) of the phase I ivuxolimab trial. In the dose-escalation cohort, 65% to 90% of patients were male, and the mean age was approximately 64 years, with a range of roughly 23 to 85. Intravenous ivuxolimab was administered to patients every 2 weeks at six dose levels: 0.01, 0.1, 0.3, 1.5, 3 and 10 mg/kg. Patients were allowed to have had prior anti-PD-1, anti-PD-L1 or anti-CTLA-4 therapy, and 40% to 45% of the dose-escalation patients had previously received checkpoint inhibitors. Overall study outcomes, separate from this receptor: Clonal expansion of both CD4+ and CD8+ blood T cells was observed from baseline to week 6 at doses 0.1 to 3.0 mg/kg. In the 0.1-3.0 mg/kg groups, partial responders were among the patients with the lowest normalized peripheral clonal expansion, particularly in CD8+ T cells. On average, CD8+ T cells showed more expanded clones than CD4+ T cells after ivuxolimab. Low levels of normalized T-cell clonal expansion were also seen in some patients who did not respond. The antigen specificity of the clonally expanded peripheral T cells was not determined.

For sequencing of the TCRbeta CDR3 region, genomic DNA was extracted from the sorted cells. The immunoSEQ Assay was used to sequence the TCRbeta CDR3 regions. The clones in this table, taken by TCRdb from immuneACCESS, are in-frame only. Not every clone is retained; where verified, under half of the shortfall comes from an unresolved V gene, and the cause of the rest is unknown. In this sample the table shows roughly 70,000 clones, 80% to 95% of which occur a single time. Jointly, the top ten make up approximately 6% of the sample. The V end loses 4 bases and the J end loses 5 bases, and a stretch of 14 bases separates them. CDR1 and CDR2 (SGHTA, FQGNSA) derive from the germline V gene. Inclusive of the bounding cysteine and phenylalanine, the CDR3 is 14 residues long. The kept DNA is CDR3 alone, 42 bases in frame from the first base. Patients with a history of autoimmune disease or receiving systemic immunosuppression were excluded from the trial. In every dose cohort, peripheral blood was drawn for TCR sequencing at baseline, cycle 4 day 1, and cycle 7 day 1. The samples were drawn from a first-in-human, open-label, multicenter phase I dose-escalation trial of ivuxolimab. Adults with locally advanced or metastatic head and neck squamous cell, hepatocellular, melanoma or renal cell carcinoma were enrolled in the trial. Before TCR sequencing, CD4+ T cells and CD8+ T cells from peripheral blood were sorted into separate populations.

The receptor's source is an adult with an advanced solid tumor such as melanoma, head and neck, liver or kidney cancer. The material sequenced was CD4+ or CD8+ T cells sorted from blood, taken in a trial of the OX40 agonist ivuxolimab. This chain joins TRBV7-2 to TRBJ1-2, with a tentative D gene TRBD1 over 5 matching bases. The CDR3 region: CASSSIGREYGYTF. In nucleotide form, the sequence is TGTGCCAGCAGCTCGATAGGCAGGGAGTATGGCTACACCTTC.